This T cell receptor (beta chain) appears in the sequencing data of a study of low-dose radiotherapy and immunotherapy resistance in tumors (dated by TCRdb to between 2021 and 2024). In the study overall: In Cohort 1, each fraction delivered 0.5 Gy every 2 weeks, and the prescribed total PTV dose was 6.5 Gy. Cohort 2 received 1 Gy per fraction every two weeks, with a total of 13 Gy over 26 weeks. Patients were given nivolumab as a 240 mg flat dose every two weeks and ipilimumab at 1 mg/kg every six weeks, with both drugs delivered intravenously. Cyclophosphamide 200 mg/m2 was given intravenously every two weeks, one day before each radiation and immunotherapy administration. Patients took aspirin 300 mg orally once daily for four cycles, starting on cycle 1 day 1. No randomization into treatment groups was done for the people taking part in the trial. Eight patients were included in the translational analysis: three from the first dose cohort and the first five from the second dose cohort.

Sequenced using an Illumina HiSeq 2500. First-strand cDNA was synthesized with Superscript III and a set of TRAV- and TRBV-specific primers, covering both TCRalpha and TCRbeta chains. A roughly 20-cycle PCR with Phusion amplified the TCRs, pairing a constant-region primer with the adapter that was attached to the V primers. The MessageAmp II aRNA Amplification Kit was used to amplify the isolated mRNA, with in vitro transcription run for approximately 15 hours at 37 degrees C. The Dynabeads mRNA DIRECT Purification Kit was used to isolate the mRNA for TCR sequencing. Indexed Illumina adapters were added in a second approximately 26-cycle Phusion PCR, and the resulting products were purified with AMPure XP beads. For the original study's pipeline: Custom Perl scripts pooled TCR sequences encoding the same protein, removed out-of-frame sequences and computed each clonotype's abundance. Any TCR sequence backed by just one read was left out of the analysis. The metrics used to describe the repertoires included Shannon entropy, Gini index, clonality, richness, and the frequency of TCRs shared between repertoires. TCRdb reworked the public reads: Q25 trimming with fastp, MiXCR clone assembly, productive beta chains retained. Merged by CDR3 protein, the rows form single entries marked with the most common genes and DNA. The V and J calls shown here were made by TCRdb, not taken from the authors' results. Across this sample there are tens of thousands of distinct CDR3 sequences, with approximately 26% seen only once. The top ten clones comprise around 5% of the sample.

For this clonotype: Its binding antigen is unknown. No qualities accompany the bases; no much larger clone lies one base away.

The sample's time point, from its label and the paper: before trial treatment. Donors were enrolled in RACIN, a single-arm phase I dose-escalation trial combining nivolumab, ipilimumab, aspirin, low-dose cyclophosphamide and low-dose radiotherapy. Patients with advanced, TIL-negative solid tumors were considered eligible. The germline V gene yields SGHRS for CDR1 and YFSETQ for CDR2. The CDR3, from cysteine to phenylalanine, totals 14 residues. Solely the CDR3 DNA is kept, with 42 bases framed from the first base. At the junction V is shortened by 4 bases and J by 4 bases, with 15 bases in between. The chain was built from TRBV5-1 and TRBJ2-7, with no reliable assignment of the D segment. This clonotype was obtained from a male donor with prostate cancer. The source was PBMCs, collected before treatment. Here the CDR3 is given as CASSPSTGVYEQYF. The DNA is as follows: TGCGCCAGCAGCCCGAGTACCGGCGTATACGAGCAGTACTTC.